The 5 T cell receptor beta chains given below trace back to one sample, sequenced in a study of blood T cell repertoires in COVID-19. Assay used: immunoSEQ multiplex PCR; TCRdb lists only in-frame clones, some missing. The sample lists under 150,000 clones, approximately 84% occurring once. Source material: peripheral blood. The receptors stem from a man in his forties with acute or convalescent COVID-19.

This clone has just a few counts. V usage is TRBV5-3 and J usage is TRBJ1-2; no firm D call. TRBV5-3 is flagged as an ORF with uncertain function. Trimming stripped 7 bases from V and 8 bases from J, with 9 bases between. The CDR3 covers 10 residues. Here the CDR3 reads CARLSRGYTF. DNA for the CDR3: TGTGCCAGACTCAGTCGAGGCTACACCTTC.

The chain links TRBV27 to TRBJ2-7; 9 bases map to TRBD1. The CDR3 totals 15 residues. The germline V gene has CDR1 MNHEY and CDR2 SMNVEV (reference sequence). V was pared by 6 bases and J by 5 bases, with 11 bases of the junction left unmatched. CDR3 DNA sequence: TGTGCCAGCAGCCCGGGACAGGGTGGAGCAAACGAGCAGTACTTC. Its protein product is CASSPGQGGANEQYF.

This chain connects TRBV3-1 (or the pseudogene TRBV3-2) to TRBJ2-3, with TRBD2 matching 9 bases. CDR1 and CDR2 (germline): LGHDT, YNNKEL (reference sequence). The ends lost 2 bases at V and 13 bases at J; junction bases unmatched: 7. The CDR3 sequence is 13 residues long. The CDR3 DNA is TGTGCCAGCAGCCAAACAACCGGGACTAGCAAGTATTTT. It specifies CASSQTTGTSKYF.

The J gene is TRBJ1-2, the V gene TRBV7-3; 8 bases are shared with TRBD1. CDR1 and CDR2 (germline): SGHTA, FQGTGA. The CDR3 covers 14 residues. V lost 2 bases and J lost 8; bases outside the gene matches: 7. CDR3 protein: CASSLEPGGAGYTF. The DNA for the CDR3 is TGTGCCAGCAGCTTAGAACCAGGGGGCGCGGGCTACACCTTC.

The rearrangement links TRBV2 to TRBJ2-7, with D perhaps TRBD2 (7 bases). Germline values: CDR1 SNHLY, CDR2 FYNNEI. The germline V and J ends were trimmed by 8 bases and 3 bases, with 14 bases remaining between them. This CDR3 region has 13 residues. The CDR3 loop is CASGGGGYYEQYF. Here the CDR3 DNA reads TGTGCCAGCGGCGGCGGGGGCTACTACGAGCAGTACTTC.